These T cell receptor beta chains were read from a single sample in a study of technical replicates of blood from a handful of donors. Generated by immunoSEQ multiplex PCR, the TCRdb table keeps only in-frame clones and is missing some. The sample records over 55,000 clones, almost 98% being singletons. Specimen: T cells isolated from PBMCs. The origin of the receptors is a human donor in good health. CDR3s include the opening cysteine and the closing phenylalanine or tryptophan. A D gene is named only where the DNA matches it firmly. Clone size is stated in some rows and not others, as once, few, many or a class when expanded.

J,size,V,D,CDR3,DNA
TRBJ2-5,.,TRBV5-1,.,CASRTGETQYF,TGCGCCAGCAGGACCGGGGAGACCCAGTACTTC
TRBJ2-7,.,TRBV6-5,.,CASSSTARGPYEQYF,TGTGCCAGCAGTAGTACCGCGCGGGGGCCCTACGAGCAGTACTTC
TRBJ2-1,.,TRBV6-1,.,CASGTTSKQFF,TGTGCCAGCGGAACGACTAGTAAGCAGTTCTTC
TRBJ1-1,.,TRBV5-1,.,CASSRGAFGIRNTEAFF,TGCGCCAGCAGCCGAGGAGCGTTCGGGATTAGGAACACTGAAGCTTTCTTT
TRBJ2-1,.,TRBV5-1,TRBD1,CASSSILTRDSYSYNEQFF,TGCGCCAGCAGCTCCATACTGACACGGGACAGTTACTCCTACAATGAGCAGTTCTTC
TRBJ2-7,once,TRBV14,.,CASSPGNSYEQYF,TGTGCCAGCAGCCCGGGGAACTCCTACGAGCAGTACTTC
TRBJ2-5,.,TRBV12-5,.,CASGLPPRGDGTETQYF,TGTGCTAGTGGTTTGCCCCCCCGAGGCGACGGAACGGAGACCCAGTACTTC
TRBJ2-3,once,TRBV19,TRBD2,CASSFGLAEYTDTQYF,TGTGCCAGTAGTTTCGGACTAGCGGAATACACAGATACGCAGTATTTT
TRBJ2-1,.,TRBV7-9,TRBD2,CASGWLGISGRSNEQFF,TGTGCCAGCGGGTGGCTGGGGATTAGCGGGAGATCCAATGAGCAGTTCTTC
TRBJ2-7,.,TRBV6-1,.,CATRRDQYEQYF,TGTGCCACAAGGAGGGACCAGTACGAGCAGTACTTC
TRBJ1-2,once,TRBV7-9,.,CASSLSGANYGYTF,TGTGCCAGCAGCTTATCAGGGGCCAACTATGGCTACACCTTC
TRBJ2-3,.,TRBV5-1,.,CASSPGTSDTQYF,TGCGCCAGCAGTCCCGGGACATCAGATACGCAGTATTTT
TRBJ2-1,.,TRBV5-1,.,CASAGQGGNEQFF,TGCGCCAGCGCCGGACAGGGAGGGAATGAGCAGTTCTTC
TRBJ1-5,.,TRBV30,.,CAWTRGGRNQPQHF,TGTGCCTGGACACGAGGAGGACGGAATCAGCCCCAGCATTTT
TRBJ1-2,once,TRBV28,TRBD1,CASRGRGRGYTF,TGTGCCAGCCGGGGTAGGGGGCGTGGCTACACCTTC
TRBJ1-3,.,TRBV30,.,CAWRSGAGNTIYF,TGTGCCTGGAGATCAGGGGCGGGAAACACCATATATTTT
TRBJ1-5,.,TRBV29-1,.,CSVANSNQPQHF,TGCAGCGTAGCGAATAGCAATCAGCCCCAGCATTTT
TRBJ1-5,.,TRBV27,.,CASSLFSGSNQPQHF,TGTGCCAGCAGTTTATTTAGTGGTAGCAATCAGCCCCAGCATTTT
TRBJ1-2,.,TRBV6-6,TRBD1,CASSWGQGNGYTF,TGTGCCAGCAGTTGGGGACAGGGGAATGGCTACACCTTC
TRBJ1-1,.,TRBV6-1,.,CASSEIYRENTEAFF,TGTGCCAGCAGTGAAATCTACAGGGAGAACACTGAAGCTTTCTTT
TRBJ1-5,.,TRBV10-3,TRBD1,CAISESGQGNQPQHF,TGTGCCATCAGTGAGTCGGGACAGGGCAATCAGCCCCAGCATTTT
TRBJ1-5,.,TRBV15,.,CAASDRSNQPQHF,TGTGCCGCCAGCGACAGGAGCAATCAGCCCCAGCATTTT
TRBJ2-2,.,TRBV7-2,TRBD2,CASSLNRAGIITGELFF,TGTGCCAGCAGCTTAAATCGAGCGGGGATCATAACCGGGGAGCTGTTTTTT
TRBJ2-7,.,TRBV7-7,TRBD1,CASSSDRASHEQYF,TGTGCTAGCAGCTCTGACAGGGCTTCCCACGAGCAGTACTTC
TRBJ2-7,.,TRBV30,.,CAWSRDTRSYEQYF,TGTGCCTGGAGCCGGGACACCCGCTCCTACGAGCAGTACTTC
TRBJ1-6,.,TRBV7-9,.,CASTPHGDSPLHF,TGTGCCAGTACACCGCACGGAGATTCACCCCTCCACTTT
TRBJ1-3,.,TRBV18,.,CASSPSGQGPGNTIYF,TGTGCCAGCTCACCATCAGGCCAGGGGCCTGGAAACACCATATATTTT
TRBJ1-1,.,TRBV6-1,.,CASKGPFWENPEAFF,TGTGCCAGCAAGGGGCCCTTTTGGGAAAACCCTGAAGCTTTCTTT
TRBJ1-6,.,TRBV28,.,CASRAGQSYNSPLHF,TGTGCCAGCAGGGCCGGACAGTCATATAATTCACCCCTCCACTTT
TRBJ1-5,.,TRBV27,TRBD1,CASSSTGGSGHSNQPQHF,TGTGCCAGCAGTTCCACAGGGGGCTCAGGCCATAGCAATCAGCCCCAGCATTTT
TRBJ1-1,.,TRBV6-6,.,CASSYSTIRVNTEAFF,TGTGCCAGCAGTTACTCGACTATCCGGGTGAACACTGAAGCTTTCTTT
TRBJ2-7,.,TRBV7-9,.,CASSSVGSYEQYF,TGTGCCAGCAGCTCGGTGGGGAGCTACGAGCAGTACTTC
TRBJ2-5,.,TRBV5-1,.,CASSLGQHQETQYF,TGCGCCAGCAGCCTAGGTCAGCACCAAGAGACCCAGTACTTC